The entry below describes one T cell receptor beta chain. TEMRA cells were FACS-enriched, with CD8+ and CD4+ T cells isolated negatively. These data come from a study of CD8 T cells in Susac syndrome. With random hexamers, reverse transcription was performed on about 0.5 to 1 ug of RNA. In TCRdb, the immunoSEQ multiplex PCR reads were re-called with MiXCR into one record per CDR3 protein. The repertoire holds roughly 140,000 distinct CDR3 sequences, with approximately 96% as singletons. The germline gives CDR1 KGHSH, CDR2 LQKENI. This CDR3 has 14 residues. Trimming cost V 6 bases and J 1 base, with 13 bases left between them.

The chain combines TRBV18 with TRBJ2-7; D possibly uses TRBD1 or TRBD2 (5 bases each). Material: CD4+ T cells from PBMCs. The clonotype was recovered from a human donor with Susac syndrome. The CDR3: CASSHRDGSYEQYF. The CDR3 coding sequence is TGTGCCAGCTCCCACCGGGACGGGTCCTACGAGCAGTACTTC.